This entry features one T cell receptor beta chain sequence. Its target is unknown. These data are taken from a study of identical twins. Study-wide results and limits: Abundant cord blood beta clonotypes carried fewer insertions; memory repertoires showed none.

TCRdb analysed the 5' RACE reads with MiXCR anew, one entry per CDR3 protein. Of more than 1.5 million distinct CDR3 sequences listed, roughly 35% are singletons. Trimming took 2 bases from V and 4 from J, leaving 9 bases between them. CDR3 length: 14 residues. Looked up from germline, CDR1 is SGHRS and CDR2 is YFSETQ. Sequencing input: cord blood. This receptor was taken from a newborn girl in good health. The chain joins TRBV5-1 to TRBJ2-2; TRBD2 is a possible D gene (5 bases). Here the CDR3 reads CASSFRTFTGELFF. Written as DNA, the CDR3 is TGCGCCAGCAGCTTTAGGACTTTCACCGGGGAGCTGTTTTTT.